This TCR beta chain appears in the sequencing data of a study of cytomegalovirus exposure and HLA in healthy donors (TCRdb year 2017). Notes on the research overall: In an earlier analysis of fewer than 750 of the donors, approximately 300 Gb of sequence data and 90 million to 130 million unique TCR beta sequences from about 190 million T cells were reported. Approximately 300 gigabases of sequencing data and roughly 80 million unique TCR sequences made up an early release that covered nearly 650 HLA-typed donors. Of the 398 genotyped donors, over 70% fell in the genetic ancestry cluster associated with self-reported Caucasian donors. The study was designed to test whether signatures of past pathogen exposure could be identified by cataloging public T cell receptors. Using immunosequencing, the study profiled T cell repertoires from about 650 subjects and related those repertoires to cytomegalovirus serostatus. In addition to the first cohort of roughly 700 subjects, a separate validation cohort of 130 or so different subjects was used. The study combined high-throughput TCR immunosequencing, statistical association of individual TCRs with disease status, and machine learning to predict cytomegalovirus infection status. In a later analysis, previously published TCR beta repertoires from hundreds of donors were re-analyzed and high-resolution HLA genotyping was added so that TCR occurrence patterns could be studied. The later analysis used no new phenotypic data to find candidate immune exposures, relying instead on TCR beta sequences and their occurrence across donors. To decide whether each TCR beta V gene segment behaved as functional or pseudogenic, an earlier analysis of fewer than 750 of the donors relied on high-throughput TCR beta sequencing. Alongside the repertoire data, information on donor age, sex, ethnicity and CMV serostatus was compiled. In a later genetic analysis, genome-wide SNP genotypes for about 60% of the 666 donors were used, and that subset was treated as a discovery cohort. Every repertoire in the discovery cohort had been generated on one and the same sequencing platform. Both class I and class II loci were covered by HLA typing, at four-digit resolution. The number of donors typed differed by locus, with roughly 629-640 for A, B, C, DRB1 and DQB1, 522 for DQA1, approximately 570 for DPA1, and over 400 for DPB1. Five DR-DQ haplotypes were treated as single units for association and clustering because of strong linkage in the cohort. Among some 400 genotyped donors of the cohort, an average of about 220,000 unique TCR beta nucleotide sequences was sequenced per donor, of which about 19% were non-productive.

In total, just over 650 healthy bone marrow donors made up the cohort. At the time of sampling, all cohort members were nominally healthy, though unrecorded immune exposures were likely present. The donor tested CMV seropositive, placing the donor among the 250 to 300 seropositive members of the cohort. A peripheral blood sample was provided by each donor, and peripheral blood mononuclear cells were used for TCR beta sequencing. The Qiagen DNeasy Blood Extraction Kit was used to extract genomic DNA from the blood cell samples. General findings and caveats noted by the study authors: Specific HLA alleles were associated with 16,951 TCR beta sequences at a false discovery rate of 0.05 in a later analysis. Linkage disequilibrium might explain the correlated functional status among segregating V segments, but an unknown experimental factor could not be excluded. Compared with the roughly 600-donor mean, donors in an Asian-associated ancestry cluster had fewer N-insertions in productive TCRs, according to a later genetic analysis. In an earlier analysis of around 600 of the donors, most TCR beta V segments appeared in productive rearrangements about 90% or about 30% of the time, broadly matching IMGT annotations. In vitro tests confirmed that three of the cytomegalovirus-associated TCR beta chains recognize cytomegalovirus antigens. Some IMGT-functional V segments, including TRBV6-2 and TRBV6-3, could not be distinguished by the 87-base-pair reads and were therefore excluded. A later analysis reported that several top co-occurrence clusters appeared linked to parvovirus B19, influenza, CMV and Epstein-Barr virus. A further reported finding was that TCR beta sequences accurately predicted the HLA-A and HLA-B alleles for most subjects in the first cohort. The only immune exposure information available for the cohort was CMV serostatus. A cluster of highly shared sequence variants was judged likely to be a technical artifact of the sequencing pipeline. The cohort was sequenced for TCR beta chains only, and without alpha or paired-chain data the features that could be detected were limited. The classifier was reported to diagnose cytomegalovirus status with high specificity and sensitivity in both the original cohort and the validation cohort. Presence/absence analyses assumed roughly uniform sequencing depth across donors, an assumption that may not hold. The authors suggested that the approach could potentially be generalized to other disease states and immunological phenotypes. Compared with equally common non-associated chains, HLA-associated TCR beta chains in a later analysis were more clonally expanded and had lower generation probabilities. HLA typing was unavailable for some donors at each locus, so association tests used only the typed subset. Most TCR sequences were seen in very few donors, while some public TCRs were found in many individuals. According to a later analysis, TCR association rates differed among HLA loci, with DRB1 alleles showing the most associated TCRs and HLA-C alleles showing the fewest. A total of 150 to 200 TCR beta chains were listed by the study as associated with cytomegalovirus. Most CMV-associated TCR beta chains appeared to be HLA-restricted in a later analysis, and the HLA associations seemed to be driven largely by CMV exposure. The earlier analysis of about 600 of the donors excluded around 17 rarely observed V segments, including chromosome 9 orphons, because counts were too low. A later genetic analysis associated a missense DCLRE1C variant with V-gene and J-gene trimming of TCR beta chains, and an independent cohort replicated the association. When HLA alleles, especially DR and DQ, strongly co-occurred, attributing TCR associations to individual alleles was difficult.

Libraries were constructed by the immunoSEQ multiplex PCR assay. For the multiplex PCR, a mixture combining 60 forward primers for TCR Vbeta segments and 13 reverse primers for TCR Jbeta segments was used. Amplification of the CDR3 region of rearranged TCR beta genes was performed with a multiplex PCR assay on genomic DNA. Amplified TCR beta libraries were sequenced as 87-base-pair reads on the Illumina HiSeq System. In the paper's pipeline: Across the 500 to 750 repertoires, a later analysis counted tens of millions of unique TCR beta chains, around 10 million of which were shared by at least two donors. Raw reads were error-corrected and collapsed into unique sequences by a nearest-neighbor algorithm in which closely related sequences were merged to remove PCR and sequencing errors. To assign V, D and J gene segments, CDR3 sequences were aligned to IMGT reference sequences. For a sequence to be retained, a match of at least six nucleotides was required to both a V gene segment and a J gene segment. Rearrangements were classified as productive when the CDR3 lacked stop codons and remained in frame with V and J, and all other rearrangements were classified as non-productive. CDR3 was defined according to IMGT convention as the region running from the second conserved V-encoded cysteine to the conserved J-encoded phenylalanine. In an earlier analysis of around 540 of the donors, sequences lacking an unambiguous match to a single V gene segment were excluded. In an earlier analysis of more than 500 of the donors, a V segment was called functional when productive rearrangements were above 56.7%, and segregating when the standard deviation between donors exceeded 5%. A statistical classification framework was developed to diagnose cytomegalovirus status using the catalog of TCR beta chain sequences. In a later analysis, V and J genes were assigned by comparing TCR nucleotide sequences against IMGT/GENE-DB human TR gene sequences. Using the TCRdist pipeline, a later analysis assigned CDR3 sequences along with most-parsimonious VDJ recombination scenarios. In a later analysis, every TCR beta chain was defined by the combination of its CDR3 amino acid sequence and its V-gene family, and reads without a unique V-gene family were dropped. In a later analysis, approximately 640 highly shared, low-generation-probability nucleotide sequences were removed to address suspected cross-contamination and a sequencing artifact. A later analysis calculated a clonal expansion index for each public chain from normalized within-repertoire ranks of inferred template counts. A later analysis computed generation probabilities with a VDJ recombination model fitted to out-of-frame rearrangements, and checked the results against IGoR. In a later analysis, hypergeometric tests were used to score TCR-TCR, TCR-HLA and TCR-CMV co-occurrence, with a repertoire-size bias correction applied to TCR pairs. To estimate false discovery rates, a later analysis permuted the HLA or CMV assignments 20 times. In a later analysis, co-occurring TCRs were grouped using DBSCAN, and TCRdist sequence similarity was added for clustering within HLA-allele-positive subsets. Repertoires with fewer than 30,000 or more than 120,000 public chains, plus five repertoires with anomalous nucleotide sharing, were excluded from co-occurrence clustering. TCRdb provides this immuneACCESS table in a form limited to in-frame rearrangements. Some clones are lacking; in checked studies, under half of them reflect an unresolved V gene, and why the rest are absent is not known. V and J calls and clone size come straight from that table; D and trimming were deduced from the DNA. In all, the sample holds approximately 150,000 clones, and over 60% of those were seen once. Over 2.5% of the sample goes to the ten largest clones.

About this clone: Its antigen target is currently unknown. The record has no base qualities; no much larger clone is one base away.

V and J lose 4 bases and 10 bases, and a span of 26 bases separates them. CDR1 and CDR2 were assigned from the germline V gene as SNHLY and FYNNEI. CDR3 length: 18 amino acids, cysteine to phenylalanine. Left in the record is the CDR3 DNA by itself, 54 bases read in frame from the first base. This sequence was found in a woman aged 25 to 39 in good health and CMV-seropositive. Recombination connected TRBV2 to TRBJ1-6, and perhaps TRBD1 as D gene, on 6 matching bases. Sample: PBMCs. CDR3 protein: CASSVRPNTGFSRSPLHF. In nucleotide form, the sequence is TGTGCCAGCAGTGTCAGGCCCAACACAGGGTTCTCTCGCTCACCCCTCCACTTT.